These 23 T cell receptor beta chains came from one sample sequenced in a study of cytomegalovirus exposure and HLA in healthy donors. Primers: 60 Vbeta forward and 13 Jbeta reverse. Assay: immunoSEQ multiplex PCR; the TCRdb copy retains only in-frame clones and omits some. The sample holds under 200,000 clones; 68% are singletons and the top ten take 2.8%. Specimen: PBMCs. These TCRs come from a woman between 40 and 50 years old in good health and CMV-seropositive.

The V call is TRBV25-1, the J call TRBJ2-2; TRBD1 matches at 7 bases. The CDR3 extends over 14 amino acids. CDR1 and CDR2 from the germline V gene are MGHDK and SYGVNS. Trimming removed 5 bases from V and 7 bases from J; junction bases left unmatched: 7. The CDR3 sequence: CASSTRQGGGELFF. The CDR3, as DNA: TGTGCCAGCAGTACCCGACAGGGCGGCGGGGAGCTGTTTTTT.

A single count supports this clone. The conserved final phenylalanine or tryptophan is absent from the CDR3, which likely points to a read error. The CDR3 sequence: CSVEGARGGNTIYS. DNA of the CDR3: TGCAGCGTTGAAGGGGCACGGGGAGGAAACACCATATATTCT. The genes are TRBV29-1 and TRBJ1-3; D remains unclear. V lost 1 base to trimming and J lost 4 bases, with 11 bases between them. CDR3 length equals 14 residues. The germline gives CDR1 SQVTM, CDR2 ANQGSEA.

In DNA, the CDR3 is TGTGCCAGCAGCCCAAGCGCGGGCTCTGGGGCCAACGTCCTGACTTTC. Translated, it gives CASSPSAGSGANVLTF. The chain employs TRBV7-3 and TRBJ2-6; possible D gene TRBD2, 5 bases. CDR1 is SGHTA, CDR2 FQGTGA, per germline. V lost 5 bases to trimming and J lost 0 bases, with 11 bases between them. The CDR3 consists of 16 residues.

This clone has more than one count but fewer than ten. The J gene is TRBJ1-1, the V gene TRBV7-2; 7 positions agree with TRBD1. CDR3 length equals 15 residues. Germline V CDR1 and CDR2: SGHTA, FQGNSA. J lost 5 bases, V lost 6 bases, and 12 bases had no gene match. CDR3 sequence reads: CASSSRQGWVTEAFF. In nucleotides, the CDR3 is TGTGCCAGCAGTTCCCGACAGGGATGGGTAACTGAAGCTTTCTTT. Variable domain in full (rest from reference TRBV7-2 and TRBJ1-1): GAGVSQSPSNKVTEKGKDVELRCDPISGHTALYWYRQSLGQGLEFLIYFQGNSAPDKSGLPSDRFSAERTGGSVSTLTIQRTQQEDSAVYLCASSSRQGWVTEAFFGQGTRLTVV.

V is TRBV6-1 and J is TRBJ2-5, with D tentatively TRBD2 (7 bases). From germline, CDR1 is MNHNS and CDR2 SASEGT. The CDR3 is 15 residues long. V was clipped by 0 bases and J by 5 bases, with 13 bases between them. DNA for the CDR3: TGTGCCAGCAGTGAAGCGTTCAGGGGAGGGGAGACCCAGTACTTC. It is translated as CASSEAFRGGETQYF.

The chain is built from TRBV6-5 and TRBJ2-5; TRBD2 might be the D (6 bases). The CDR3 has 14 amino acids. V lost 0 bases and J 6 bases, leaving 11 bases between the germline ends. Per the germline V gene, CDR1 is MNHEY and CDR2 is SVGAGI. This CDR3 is CASSYSRRAKTQYF. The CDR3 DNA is TGTGCCAGCAGTTACTCCCGGAGGGCCAAGACCCAGTACTTC.

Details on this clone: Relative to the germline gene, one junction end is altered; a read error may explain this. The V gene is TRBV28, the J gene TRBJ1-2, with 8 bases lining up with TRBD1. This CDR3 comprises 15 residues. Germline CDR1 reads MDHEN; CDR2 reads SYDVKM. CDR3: CASSLRDRTNYGYPF. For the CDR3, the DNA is TGTGCCAGCAGTTTAAGGGACAGGACCAACTATGGCTACCCCTTC.

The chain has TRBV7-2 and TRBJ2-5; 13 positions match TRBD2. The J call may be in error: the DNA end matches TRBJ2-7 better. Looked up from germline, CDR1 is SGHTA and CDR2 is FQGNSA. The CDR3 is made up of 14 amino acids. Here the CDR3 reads CASSWGTSGNEQYF. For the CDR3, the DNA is TGTGCCAGCAGCTGGGGGACTAGCGGGAACGAGCAGTACTTC.

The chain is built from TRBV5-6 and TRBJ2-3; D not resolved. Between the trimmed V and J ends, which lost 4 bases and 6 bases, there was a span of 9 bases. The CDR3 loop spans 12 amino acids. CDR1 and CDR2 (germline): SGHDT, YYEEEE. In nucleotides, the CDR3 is TGTGCCAGCAGCGTGGGTATTGATACGCAGTATTTT. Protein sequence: CASSVGIDTQYF.

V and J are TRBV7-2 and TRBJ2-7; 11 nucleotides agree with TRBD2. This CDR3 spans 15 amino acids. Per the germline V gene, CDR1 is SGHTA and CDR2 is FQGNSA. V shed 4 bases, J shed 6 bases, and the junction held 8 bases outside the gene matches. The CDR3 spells CASSSPTSGRGEQYF. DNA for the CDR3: TGTGCCAGCAGCTCACCTACTAGCGGGAGAGGCGAGCAGTACTTC.

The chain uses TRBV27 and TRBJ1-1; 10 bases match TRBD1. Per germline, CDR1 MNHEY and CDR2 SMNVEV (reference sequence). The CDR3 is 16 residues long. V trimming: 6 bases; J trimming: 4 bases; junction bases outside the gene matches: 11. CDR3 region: CASSSFPGQGSTEAFF. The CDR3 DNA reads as TGTGCCAGCAGCTCCTTCCCGGGACAGGGGAGCACTGAAGCTTTCTTT.

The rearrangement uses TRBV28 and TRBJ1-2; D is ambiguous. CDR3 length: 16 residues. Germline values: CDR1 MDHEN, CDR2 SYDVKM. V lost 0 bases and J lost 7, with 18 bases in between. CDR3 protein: CASSLWHETRGGGYTF. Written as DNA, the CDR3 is TGTGCCAGCAGTTTATGGCACGAGACCAGAGGTGGTGGCTACACCTTC.

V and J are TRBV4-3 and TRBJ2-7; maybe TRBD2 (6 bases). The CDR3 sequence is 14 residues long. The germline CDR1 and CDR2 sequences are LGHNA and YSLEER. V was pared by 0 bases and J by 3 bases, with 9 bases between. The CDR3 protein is CASSQDAGYYEQYF. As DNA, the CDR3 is TGCGCCAGCAGCCAAGACGCGGGATACTACGAGCAGTACTTC.

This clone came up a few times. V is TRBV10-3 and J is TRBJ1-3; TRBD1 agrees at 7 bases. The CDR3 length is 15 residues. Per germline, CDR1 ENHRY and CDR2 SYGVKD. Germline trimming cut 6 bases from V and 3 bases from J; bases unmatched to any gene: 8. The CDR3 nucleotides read TGTGCCATCAGCTCCTTTACAGGGGTTGGAAACACCATATATTTT. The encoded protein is CAISSFTGVGNTIYF.

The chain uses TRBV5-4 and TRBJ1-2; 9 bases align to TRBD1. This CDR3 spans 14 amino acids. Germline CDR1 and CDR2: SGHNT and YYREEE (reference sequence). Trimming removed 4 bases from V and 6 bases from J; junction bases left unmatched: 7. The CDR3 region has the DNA TGTGCCAGCAGCCCAGGACAGGGGTTAGATGGCTACACCTTC. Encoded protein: CASSPGQGLDGYTF.

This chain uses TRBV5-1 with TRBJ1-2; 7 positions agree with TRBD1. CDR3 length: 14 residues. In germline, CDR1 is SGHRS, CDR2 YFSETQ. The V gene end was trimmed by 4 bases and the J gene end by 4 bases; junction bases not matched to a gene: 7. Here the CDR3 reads CASSETGESYGYTF. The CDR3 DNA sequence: TGCGCCAGCAGCGAAACAGGGGAGTCCTATGGCTACACCTTC.

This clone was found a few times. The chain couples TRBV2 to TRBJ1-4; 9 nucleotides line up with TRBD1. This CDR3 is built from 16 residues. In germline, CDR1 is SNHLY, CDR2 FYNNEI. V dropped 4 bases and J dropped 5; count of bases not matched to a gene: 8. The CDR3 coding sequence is TGTGCCAGCAGTGCCCAGGGACAGGGAGGGAATGAAAAACTGTTTTTT. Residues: CASSAQGQGGNEKLFF.

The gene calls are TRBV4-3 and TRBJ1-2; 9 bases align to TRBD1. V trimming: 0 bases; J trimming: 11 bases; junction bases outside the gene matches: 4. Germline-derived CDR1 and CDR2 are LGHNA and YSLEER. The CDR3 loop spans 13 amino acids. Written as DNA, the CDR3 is TGCGCCAGCAGCCAAGATACGACAGGGGGATACACCTTC. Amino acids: CASSQDTTGGYTF.

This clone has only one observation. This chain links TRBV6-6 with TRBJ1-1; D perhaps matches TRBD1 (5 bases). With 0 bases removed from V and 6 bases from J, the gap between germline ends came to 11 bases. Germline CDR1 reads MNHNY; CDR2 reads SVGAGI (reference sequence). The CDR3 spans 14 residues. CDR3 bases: TGTGCCAGCAGTTACTCGCGCAGGGAATCTGAAGCTTTCTTT. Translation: CASSYSRRESEAFF.

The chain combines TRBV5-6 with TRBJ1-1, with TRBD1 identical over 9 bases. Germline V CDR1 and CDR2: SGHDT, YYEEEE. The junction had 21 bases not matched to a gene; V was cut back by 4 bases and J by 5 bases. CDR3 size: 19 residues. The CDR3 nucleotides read TGTGCCAGCAGCGTTCACGGGCGGCGGGACAGGGAGTCGTTTACTGAAGCTTTCTTT. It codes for CASSVHGRRDRESFTEAFF.

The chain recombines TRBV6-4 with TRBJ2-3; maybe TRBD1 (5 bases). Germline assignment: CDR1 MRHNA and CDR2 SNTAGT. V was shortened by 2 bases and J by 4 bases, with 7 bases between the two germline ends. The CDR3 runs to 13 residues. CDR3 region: CASSDLGADTQYF. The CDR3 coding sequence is TGTGCCAGCAGTGACCTAGGGGCAGATACGCAGTATTTT.

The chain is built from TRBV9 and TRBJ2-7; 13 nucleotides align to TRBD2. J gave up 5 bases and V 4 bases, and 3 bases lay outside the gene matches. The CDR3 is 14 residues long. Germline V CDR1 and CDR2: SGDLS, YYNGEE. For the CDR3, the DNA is TGTGCCAGCAGCCCGGGACTAGCGGGACACGAGCAGTACTTC. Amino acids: CASSPGLAGHEQYF.

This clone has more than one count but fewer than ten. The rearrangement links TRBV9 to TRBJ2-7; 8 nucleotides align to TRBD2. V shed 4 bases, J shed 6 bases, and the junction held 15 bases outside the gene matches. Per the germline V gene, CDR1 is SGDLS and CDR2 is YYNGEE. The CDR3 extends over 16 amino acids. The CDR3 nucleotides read TGTGCCAGCAGCAAGGGGTGGGCGGGGGGCCAGGCCGAGCAGTACTTC. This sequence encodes CASSKGWAGGQAEQYF.